Each of the 30 T cell receptor beta chains below was sequenced from the same sample in a study of cytomegalovirus exposure and HLA in healthy donors. PCR was performed using 60 Vbeta and 13 Jbeta primers. Generated by immunoSEQ multiplex PCR, the TCRdb table keeps only in-frame clones and is missing some. The sample lists around 160,000 clones; roughly 80% were seen once. The sequencing input was PBMCs. The receptors originated from a man in his forties in good health and CMV-seropositive.

In its sample, this clone was seen a few times. The CDR3, as DNA: TGTGCCAGCAACCCGGGACTCCACCGGCGGCTAGCGGGACTCCCGTGGGCAGATACGCAGTATTTT. This sequence encodes CASNPGLHRRLAGLPWADTQYF. The rearrangement uses TRBV28 and TRBJ2-3, with 9 positions matching TRBD2. The CDR3 has 22 amino acids. CDR1 is MDHEN and CDR2 is SYDVKM in the germline V gene. The trim removed 7 bases at V and 4 bases at J, leaving 30 bases unmatched.

This chain uses TRBV5-1 with TRBJ1-4, with TRBD1 identical over 8 bases. V was clipped by 0 bases and J by 8 bases; unmatched bases: 3. CDR1 is SGHRS and CDR2 is YFSETQ in the germline V gene. The CDR3 consists of 14 residues. Here the CDR3 DNA reads TGCGCCAGCAGCTTGGCAGGGGGCCGAGAAAAACTGTTTTTT. Its protein is CASSLAGGREKLFF.

This chain links TRBV28 with TRBJ1-3; 8 bases map to TRBD1. In germline, CDR1 is MDHEN, CDR2 SYDVKM. V lost 6 bases to trimming and J lost 4 bases; unmatched junction nucleotides: 8. The CDR3 runs to 15 residues. The DNA for the CDR3 is TGTGCCAGCAGCCCCCCCAGGGGGCCAGGAAACACCATATATTTT. Translation gives CASSPPRGPGNTIYF.

This sequence joins TRBV29-1 and TRBJ1-3; TRBD1 is a possible D gene (5 bases). CDR3 length: 13 amino acids. Germline CDR1 reads SQVTM; CDR2 reads ANQGSEA. V was clipped by 7 bases and J by 2 bases, with 12 bases between them. CDR3 loop: CSARQSTGNTIYF. Written as DNA, the CDR3 is TGCAGCGCGAGACAGTCGACTGGAAACACCATATATTTT.

This clone was found a few times. The chain joins TRBV7-2 to TRBJ2-7; TRBD1 matches at 9 bases. Trimming at V came to 5 bases and at J to 2 bases, leaving 7 bases not matched to a gene. Germline CDR1 and CDR2: SGHTA and FQGNSA. The CDR3 runs to 15 residues. The CDR3 loop reads CASSVEGQGAYEQYF. In DNA, the CDR3 is TGTGCCAGCAGCGTAGAGGGACAGGGCGCCTACGAGCAGTACTTC.

The chain uses TRBV6-5 and TRBJ1-2; 7 bases are a match to TRBD1. V shed 2 bases and J 7 bases; nucleotides not matched to a gene: 7. The CDR3 is 14 amino acids. Germline-derived CDR1 and CDR2 are MNHEY and SVGAGI. CDR3 sequence reads: CASSYTTGRSGYTF. The CDR3 DNA is TGTGCCAGCAGTTACACGACAGGGAGGTCTGGCTACACCTTC.

The chain combines TRBV9 with TRBJ2-3; D possibly corresponds to TRBD2 (6 bases). Trimming shortened V by 3 bases and J by 3 bases, and 29 bases separated the two germline ends. The CDR3 totals 20 residues. Per germline, CDR1 SGDLS and CDR2 YYNGEE. CDR3 sequence reads: CASSGGAWGEHHQSTDTQYF. CDR3 DNA sequence: TGTGCCAGCAGCGGAGGCGCTTGGGGGGAGCACCACCAGTCAACAGATACGCAGTATTTT.

The rearrangement uses TRBV5-6 and TRBJ2-7; TRBD2 agrees at 7 bases. Germline-derived CDR1 and CDR2 are SGHDT and YYEEEE. V gave up 9 bases and J gave up 3 bases; unmatched junction bases: 6. The CDR3 sequence is 12 residues long. CDR3 DNA sequence: TGTGCCACGGGGACGGGGGGCTACGAGCAGTACTTC. Translated: CATGTGGYEQYF.

The rearrangement uses TRBV19 and TRBJ2-5; unclear D gene. The DNA end is more similar to TRBJ2-7, so the J call may be wrong. The germline V gene encodes CDR1 LNHDA and CDR2 SQIVND (reference sequence). CDR3 size: 15 residues. CDR3 sequence (DNA): TGTGCCACCGCTATAGCCCATGGGTCCTCCTACGAGCAGTACTTC. Translating gives CATAIAHGSSYEQYF.

The gene calls are TRBV6-6 and TRBJ2-5; D is perhaps TRBD1 (5 bases). Trimming stripped 6 bases from V and 1 base from J, with 18 bases between. CDR1 MNHNY and CDR2 SVGAGI come from the germline V gene (reference sequence). The length of the CDR3 is 16 residues. DNA of the CDR3: TGTGCCAGCAGCCCCCTGCGACAGATTAGCCAAGAGACCCAGTACTTC. Its protein is CASSPLRQISQETQYF.

The rearrangement links TRBV7-3 to TRBJ1-2, with TRBD1 matching over 9 bases. With 5 bases clipped from V and 8 bases from J, the junction kept 6 bases outside the gene matches. CDR3 length: 13 residues. Germline CDR1 SGHTA, CDR2 FQGTGA. The CDR3 here is CASSPQGQGGYTF. In DNA form, the CDR3 reads TGTGCCAGCAGCCCACAGGGACAGGGAGGCTACACCTTC. Drawing the rest from reference TRBV7-3 and TRBJ1-2, the complete variable domain is GAGVSQTPSNKVTEKGKYVELRCDPISGHTALYWYRQSLGQGPEFLIYFQGTGAADDSGLPNDRFFAVRPEGSVSTLKIQRTERGDSAVYLCASSPQGQGGYTFGSGTRLTVV.

Worth noting for this clone: The same CDR3 is also encoded by other DNA sequences in this sample. DNA of the CDR3: TGTGCCAGCAGCGCCGGGACTAGCGGGAGGACTGATACGCAGTATTTT. Translating gives CASSAGTSGRTDTQYF. The chain recombines TRBV7-9 with TRBJ2-3, with 15 bases aligning to TRBD2. CDR1 SEHNR and CDR2 FQNEAQ come from the germline V gene (reference sequence). J lost 6 bases, V lost 5 bases, and 6 bases had no gene match. This CDR3 is built from 16 residues.

The chain carries TRBV12-5 and TRBJ2-3; 9 nucleotides agree with TRBD2. V lost 7 bases to trimming and J lost 6 bases; unmatched junction nucleotides: 14. The CDR3 totals 16 residues. Germline V gives CDR1 LGHNT, CDR2 FRNRAP. The DNA of the CDR3 is TGTGCTAGTGCCCTCAGTGGAGCGGGAGGCTCGGATACGCAGTATTTT. It is translated as CASALSGAGGSDTQYF.

The gene calls are TRBV7-2 and TRBJ2-5, with a possible D match to TRBD2 (6 bases). Deletions cut 2 bases from V and 3 bases from J, with 10 bases between. Germline CDR1 reads SGHTA; CDR2 reads FQGNSA. The CDR3 is 14 amino acids. The chain's CDR3 is CASSLLGGEETQYF. DNA for the CDR3: TGTGCCAGCAGCTTATTGGGCGGGGAAGAGACCCAGTACTTC.

The rearrangement uses TRBV29-1 and TRBJ2-1; the D gene is possibly TRBD2 (5 bases). This CDR3 is built from 15 residues. CDR1 and CDR2 (germline): SQVTM, ANQGSEA. V was cut by 4 bases and J by 5 bases, with 18 bases left in between. The CDR3 coding sequence is TGCAGCGTTGGAGGACGGACTGATCCGAACAATGAGCAGTTCTTC. This sequence encodes CSVGGRTDPNNEQFF.

This chain links TRBV6-5 with TRBJ1-1; D gene ambiguous. The CDR3 runs to 14 residues. The germline V gene has CDR1 MNHEY and CDR2 SVGAGI. V was shortened by 6 bases and J by 0 bases, with 11 bases between the two germline ends. The CDR3 DNA sequence: TGTGCCAGCAGGTTTAACAGCATGAACACTGAAGCTTTCTTT. Protein product: CASRFNSMNTEAFF.

The chain employs TRBV7-2 and TRBJ2-5, with TRBD2 as a possible D gene (5 bases). Germline CDR1 is SGHTA and CDR2 is FQGNSA. V lost 5 bases and J 5 bases, leaving 15 bases between the germline ends. The CDR3 has 14 amino acids. The CDR3 spells CASSHYMRVETQYF. CDR3 in DNA: TGTGCCAGCAGCCACTACATGAGGGTCGAGACCCAGTACTTC.

This clone was found a few times. The V and J genes are TRBV28 and TRBJ1-5; D ambiguous. CDR1 and CDR2 (germline): MDHEN, SYDVKM. The CDR3 has 16 amino acids. V was cut by 2 bases and J by 1 base, with 12 bases left in between. In DNA, the CDR3 is TGTGCCAGCAGTTTACTCGCCAGGATGAGCAATCAGCCCCAGCATTTT. Its translation: CASSLLARMSNQPQHF.

The DNA for the CDR3 is TGCGCCAGCAGCTTGGACGGACAGTACACTGAAGCTTTCTTT. This gives the protein CASSLDGQYTEAFF. The chain carries TRBV5-1 and TRBJ1-1, with TRBD1 as a possible D gene (6 bases). Germline V lookup: CDR1 SGHRS, CDR2 YFSETQ. The CDR3 runs 14 residues. The V gene lost 0 bases and the J gene lost 3 bases, with 9 bases spanning the gap. The full variable domain, with the rest looked up from reference TRBV5-1 and TRBJ1-1, is KAGVTQTPRYLIKTRGQQVTLSCSPISGHRSVSWYQQTPGQGLQFLFEYFSETQRNKGNFPGRFSGRQFSNSRSEMNVSTLELGDSALYLCASSLDGQYTEAFFGQGTRLTVV.

The rearrangement uses TRBV11-2 and TRBJ1-2, with D unresolved. The germline V gene encodes CDR1 SGHAT and CDR2 FQNNGV. Trimming cost V 1 base and J 7 bases, with 13 bases left between them. The CDR3 spans 14 residues. This chain's CDR3 is CASSLVGDRLGYTF. CDR3 sequence (DNA): TGTGCCAGCAGCTTAGTCGGTGATAGACTTGGCTACACCTTC. The whole variable domain, filled in from reference TRBV11-2 and TRBJ1-2, reads EAGVAQSPRYKIIEKRQSVAFWCNPISGHATLYWYQQILGQGPKLLIQFQNNGVVDDSQLPKDRFSAERLKGVDSTLKIQPAKLEDSAVYLCASSLVGDRLGYTFGSGTRLTVV.

The V gene is TRBV21-1, the J gene TRBJ2-2; no check of the table's D call, TRBD2, against the DNA was made. TRBV21-1 is an annotated pseudogene. The CDR3 contains 15 residues. As DNA, the CDR3 is TGTGCCAGCAGCCCCCCTCGGCGAGGGCCCGGGGAGCTGTTTTTT. This translates into CASSPPRRGPGELFF.

The chain couples TRBV6-1 to TRBJ2-3; D is perhaps TRBD2 (5 bases). Germline loops: CDR1 MNHNS, CDR2 SASEGT. The CDR3 is 12 amino acids. V was trimmed by 4 bases and J by 8 bases, leaving 10 bases between them. The DNA of the CDR3 is TGTGCCAGCAGTGTGGTGGAGGTTACGCAGTATTTT. It translates to CASSVVEVTQYF.

The chain recombines TRBV9 with TRBJ2-7, with TRBD1 identical over 7 bases. CDR1 is SGDLS, CDR2 YYNGEE, per germline. With 7 bases clipped from V and 5 bases from J, the junction kept 12 bases outside the gene matches. The CDR3 is 14 amino acids. The CDR3 nucleotides read TGTGCCAGCGGCCAGACAGGGAATAGCCACGAGCAGTACTTC. Protein: CASGQTGNSHEQYF.

The chain has TRBV6-5 and TRBJ1-1; no firm D call. The ends were cut back, 3 bases at V and 3 bases at J, with 14 bases in the middle. The CDR3 extends over 15 amino acids. Germline V gene data show CDR1 as MNHEY and CDR2 as SVGAGI. The CDR3 here is CASSYSGSLDTEAFF. The CDR3 nucleotides are TGTGCCAGCAGTTATTCGGGTTCTTTGGACACTGAAGCTTTCTTT.

This clone was seen only once. The chain couples TRBV29-1 to TRBJ2-7, with D possibly being TRBD1 (6 bases). This CDR3 is built from 11 residues. Germline loops: CDR1 SQVTM, CDR2 ANQGSEA. The V end was cut by 7 bases, the J end by 3 bases, with 10 bases between. As DNA, the CDR3 is TGCAGCGGGGGGCACGACTACGAGCAGTACTTC. Protein sequence: CSGGHDYEQYF.

The chain recombines TRBV5-1 with TRBJ2-7; 10 positions match TRBD1. Germline trimming cut 0 bases from V and 4 bases from J; bases unmatched to any gene: 7. This CDR3 is built from 16 residues. Germline values: CDR1 SGHRS, CDR2 YFSETQ. The CDR3 nucleotides read TGCGCCAGCAGCTTGGGCCACAGGACAGGGGGTTACGAGCAGTACTTC. Translation: CASSLGHRTGGYEQYF.

The chain carries TRBV7-8 and TRBJ1-4, with 7 bases fitting TRBD1. V was pared by 4 bases and J by 0 bases, with 8 bases of the junction left unmatched. The CDR3 length is 17 residues. Germline V lookup: CDR1 SGHVS, CDR2 FQNEAQ. CDR3 DNA sequence: TGTGCCAGCAGCTCAAGGGGGCCTCTTGCAACTAATGAAAAACTGTTTTTT. Its protein is CASSSRGPLATNEKLFF.

The rearrangement joins TRBV7-2 to TRBJ2-6; 9 positions match TRBD1. CDR3 length: 15 residues. With V trimmed by 4 bases and J by 4 bases, 2 bases remained unmatched. CDR1 SGHTA and CDR2 FQGNSA come from the germline V gene. The CDR3, as DNA: TGTGCCAGCAGCTACAGGGGGCCCGGGGCCAACGTCCTGACTTTC. This codes for CASSYRGPGANVLTF.

Details on this clone: The junction and the germline gene differ at one end; a read error may be behind it. The rearrangement joins TRBV7-9 to TRBJ2-1; 16 bases align to TRBD2. CDR3 length: 17 residues. Per germline, CDR1 SEHNR and CDR2 FQNEAQ (reference sequence). The CDR3 sequence is CSSSINPGLAGGNEQFF. The DNA of the CDR3 is TGTTCCAGCAGCATAAATCCGGGACTAGCGGGAGGGAATGAGCAGTTCTTC.

The table lists this clone with a few counts. The V call is TRBV25-1, the J call TRBJ2-7; D is possibly TRBD2 (6 bases). Trimming left V 5 bases short and J 2 bases short, with 16 bases between. The CDR3 spans 15 residues. CDR1 and CDR2 from the germline V gene are MGHDK and SYGVNS. The CDR3 sequence is CASSREEQPAYEQYF. Written as DNA, the CDR3 is TGTGCCAGCAGTAGGGAGGAACAGCCAGCCTACGAGCAGTACTTC.